This T cell receptor (beta chain) was recorded in a study of blood T cell repertoires in COVID-19. The CDR3 has 15 residues. V lost 4 bases and J lost 0; bases outside the gene matches: 4. CDR1 and CDR2 (germline): SGHRS, YFSETQ. TCRdb's table, derived via immunoSEQ multiplex PCR, lists solely in-frame clones and lacks some. The data contain under 55,000 clones, 60% to 80% of them singletons. Sequenced sample: PBMCs or T cells enriched from blood (not recorded which). The chain carries TRBV5-1 and TRBJ2-7; 10 bases are shared with TRBD2. This clonotype was obtained from a woman aged 45-65 years with acute COVID-19. The CDR3 sequence is CASSASSGSSYEQYF. CDR3 in DNA: TGCGCCAGCAGCGCGTCTAGCGGGAGCTCCTACGAGCAGTACTTC.